This entry lists 9 T cell receptor beta chains sequenced from one sample in a study of T cells in women clearing cervical HPV infection (dated by TCRdb to the late 2010s). Libraries were constructed by the immunoSEQ multiplex PCR assay. What TCRdb holds here is the immuneACCESS table cut down to in-frame rearrangements. Part of the clones is not present; checked against another copy, under half of the missing clones reflect an unresolved V gene, and the others are unexplained. This sample's listing comprises 31,000 or so clones. The ten largest clones add up to 3.5% of the sample. Sequencing input: blood buffy coat. The receptors were gathered from a woman between 18 and 75 years old with a cervical HPV16 infection that either progressed to CIN3+ or cleared (not recorded which).

On this clone itself: The CDR3 end is not reached by the read, which stops 3 residues before it; the germline J gene fills it in. J is TRBJ2-1 and V is TRBV29-1; 10 bases line up with TRBD2. The CDR3 is 14 residues long. CDR1 and CDR2 from the germline V gene are SQVTM and ANQGSEA. The junction had 8 bases not matched to a gene; V was cut back by 4 bases and J by 8 bases. Here the CDR3 reads CSVGAASGSHEQFF. CDR3 DNA (partial): TGCAGCGTTGGGGCGGCTAGCGGGAGTCATGAG.

Concerning this clone: The missing CDR3 end, 3 residues past where the read stops, is filled in from the germline J gene. This sequence joins TRBV2 and TRBJ1-5, with TRBD1 matching over 8 bases. Germline CDR1 is SNHLY and CDR2 is FYNNEI. This CDR3 region has 14 residues. V shed 6 bases, J shed 2 bases, and the junction held 3 bases outside the gene matches. CDR3 DNA, as far as it was read: TGTGCCAGCAGCTCGACAGGGGGCAATCAGCCC. Its translation is CASSSTGGNQP. The complete CDR3 protein is CASSSTGGNQPQHF.

The DNA read from the CDR3 is TGTGCCAGCAGCTCAGGAGAGGGGATGAACACTGAA. Amino acid sequence: CASSSGEGMNTE. The entire CDR3 sequence reads CASSSGEGMNTEAFF. V and J are TRBV7-9 and TRBJ1-1, with D tentatively TRBD1 (5 bases). The read terminates 3 residues before the CDR3 end, so the remaining end is supplied by the germline J gene. The CDR3 length is 15 residues. V shed 4 bases and J shed 0 bases, with 12 bases lying between them. The germline gives CDR1 SEHNR, CDR2 FQNEAQ (reference sequence).

According to its frequency, this clone is medium-sized (0.01 to 0.1%). The observed sequence ends 3 residues before the CDR3 terminus, with the missing tail filled in from the germline J gene. The gene calls are TRBV7-3 and TRBJ2-3; the match to TRBD2 covers 7 bases. Per germline, CDR1 SGHTA and CDR2 FQGTGA. The CDR3 totals 15 residues. V lost 5 bases to trimming and J lost 4 bases; unmatched junction nucleotides: 9. The DNA read from the CDR3 is TGTGCCAGCAGCCCCGAACTAGCGAGCGCAGATACG. Encoded protein: CASSPELASADT. In full, the CDR3 is CASSPELASADTQYF. The whole variable domain, filled in from reference TRBV7-3 and TRBJ2-3, reads GAGVSQTPSNKVTEKGKYVELRCDPISGHTALYWYRQSLGQGPEFLIYFQGTGAADDSGLPNDRFFAVRPEGSVSTLKIQRTERGDSAVYLCASSPELASADTQYFGPGTRLTVL.

A word on this clone: Read coverage stops 3 residues before the CDR3 terminus; the germline J gene supplies the remainder. The genes are TRBV19 and TRBJ2-3; 9 bases are shared with TRBD2. The trim removed 5 bases at V and 2 bases at J, leaving 8 bases unmatched. Looked up from germline, CDR1 is LNHDA and CDR2 is SQIVND (reference sequence). The CDR3 contains 16 residues. CDR3 loop: CASSATSGYPTDTQYF. Partial CDR3 DNA: TGTGCCAGTAGTGCGACTAGCGGATACCCCACAGATACG.

About this clone itself: From the germline J gene comes the end of the CDR3, since the read stops 3 residues before it. This sequence joins TRBV10-3 and TRBJ2-2; the D is unclear. The CDR3 has 15 residues. Germline V CDR1 and CDR2: ENHRY, SYGVKD. V lost 2 bases and J lost 7, with 14 bases in between. Incomplete CDR3 DNA: TGTGCCATCAGTGAGAGTTACCCAAACGGCGGGGAG. It yields the protein CAISESYPNGGE. The whole CDR3 reads CAISESYPNGGELFF.

Remarks on this clone: The read comes to an end 3 residues before the CDR3 does, leaving the germline J gene to fill in the end. The V and J genes are TRBV28 and TRBJ2-1; maybe TRBD2 (6 bases). V was clipped by 6 bases and J by 9 bases, with 18 bases between them. Germline V CDR1 and CDR2: MDHEN, SYDVKM. The CDR3 runs to 14 residues. The CDR3 loop reads CASSPTGVGGEQFF. CDR3 DNA (partial): TGTGCCAGCAGCCCTACGGGGGTTGGGGGTGAG.

As to this clone: The read ends 3 residues before the CDR3 terminus; that terminus is restored from the germline J gene. This chain joins TRBV20-1 and TRBJ2-5; 12 positions match TRBD2. With 6 bases clipped from V and 5 bases from J, the junction kept 10 bases outside the gene matches. This CDR3 comprises 15 residues. CDR1 and CDR2 from the germline V gene are DFQATT and SNEGSKA (reference sequence). The CDR3 region is CSAKKTSGSGETQYF. CDR3 bases read: TGCAGTGCAAAGAAGACTAGCGGGAGCGGTGAGACC.

On this clone: At one end, the junction sequence differs from germline, possibly due to a read error. The missing CDR3 end, 3 residues past where the read stops, is filled in from the germline J gene. The chain couples TRBV7-6 to TRBJ2-3, with D possibly being TRBD1 (5 bases). CDR3 size: 14 residues. From germline, CDR1 is SGHVS and CDR2 FNYEAQ. The CDR3 is CASSPRQNTNTQYF. CDR3 DNA, as far as it was read: TGTGCCAGCAGCCCCCGACAGAACACAAATACG.